The clone carrying this TCR beta chain was counted a few times. TCRdb re-called the RT-PCR reads through MiXCR, storing one row per CDR3 protein. The sample shows more than 550,000 distinct CDR3 sequences, approximately 15% of them seen only once. This sequence was found in a female donor in good health, serving as a healthy control. Sequenced input: memory CD4+ T cells from blood.

The CDR3 sequence is CASSWRTGGRYEQYF. The CDR3 DNA sequence: TGCGCCAGCAGCTGGAGGACAGGGGGCAGATACGAGCAGTACTTC. The V gene is TRBV5-1, the J gene TRBJ2-7; 11 bases are a match to TRBD1. The CDR3 sequence is 15 residues long. V lost 3 bases to trimming and J lost 4 bases; unmatched junction nucleotides: 6. Germline values: CDR1 SGHRS, CDR2 YFSETQ.